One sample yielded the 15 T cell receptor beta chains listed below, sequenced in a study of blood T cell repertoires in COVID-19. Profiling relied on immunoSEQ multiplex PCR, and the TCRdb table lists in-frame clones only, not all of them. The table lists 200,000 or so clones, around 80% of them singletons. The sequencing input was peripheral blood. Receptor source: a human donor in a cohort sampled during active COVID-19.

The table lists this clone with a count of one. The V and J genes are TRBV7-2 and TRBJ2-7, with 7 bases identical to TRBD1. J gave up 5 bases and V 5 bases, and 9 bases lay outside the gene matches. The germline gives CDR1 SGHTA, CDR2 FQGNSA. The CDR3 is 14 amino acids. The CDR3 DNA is TGTGCCAGCAGCCGGACAGGCATGCGGGACGAGCAGTACTTC. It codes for CASSRTGMRDEQYF.

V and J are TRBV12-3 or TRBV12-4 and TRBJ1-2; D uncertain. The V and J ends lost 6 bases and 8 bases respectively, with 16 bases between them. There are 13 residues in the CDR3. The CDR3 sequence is CASRESGKRGYTF. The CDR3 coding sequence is TGTGCCAGCAGAGAGTCAGGCAAACGGGGCTACACCTTC.

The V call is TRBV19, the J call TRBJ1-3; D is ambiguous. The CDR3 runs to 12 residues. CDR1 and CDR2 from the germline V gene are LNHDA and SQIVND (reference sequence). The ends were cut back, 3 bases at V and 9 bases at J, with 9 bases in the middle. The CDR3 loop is CASSIGVATIYF. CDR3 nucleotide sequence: TGTGCCAGTAGTATCGGAGTGGCCACCATATATTTT.

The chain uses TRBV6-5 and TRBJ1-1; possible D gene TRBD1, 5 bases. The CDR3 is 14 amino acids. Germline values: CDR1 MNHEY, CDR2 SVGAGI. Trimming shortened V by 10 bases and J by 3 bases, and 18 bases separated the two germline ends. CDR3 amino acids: CATQGILGYTEAFF. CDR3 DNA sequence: TGTGCCACCCAGGGCATTCTAGGGTACACTGAAGCTTTCTTT.

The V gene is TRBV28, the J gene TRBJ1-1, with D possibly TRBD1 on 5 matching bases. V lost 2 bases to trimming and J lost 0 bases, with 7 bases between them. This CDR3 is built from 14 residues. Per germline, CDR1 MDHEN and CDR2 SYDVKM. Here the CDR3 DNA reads TGTGCCAGCAGTTTACAAGGGGTGAACACTGAAGCTTTCTTT. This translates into CASSLQGVNTEAFF.

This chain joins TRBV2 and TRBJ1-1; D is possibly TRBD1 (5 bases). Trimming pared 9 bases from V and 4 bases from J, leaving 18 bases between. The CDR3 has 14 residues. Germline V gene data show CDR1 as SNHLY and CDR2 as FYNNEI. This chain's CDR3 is CARRAGAGSTEAFF. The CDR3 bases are TGTGCCAGAAGGGCCGGGGCGGGGAGCACTGAAGCTTTCTTT. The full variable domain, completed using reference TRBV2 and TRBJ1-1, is EPEVTQTPSHQVTQMGQEVILRCVPISNHLYFYWYRQILGQKVEFLVSFYNNEISEKSEIFDDQFSVERPDGSNFTLKIRSTKLEDSAMYFCARRAGAGSTEAFFGQGTRLTVV.

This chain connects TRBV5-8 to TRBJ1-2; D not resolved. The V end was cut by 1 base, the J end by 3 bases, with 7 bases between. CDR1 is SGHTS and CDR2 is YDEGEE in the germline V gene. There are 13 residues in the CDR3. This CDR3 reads CASSLTVDYGYTF. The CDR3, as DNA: TGTGCCAGCAGCTTGACAGTCGACTATGGCTACACCTTC.

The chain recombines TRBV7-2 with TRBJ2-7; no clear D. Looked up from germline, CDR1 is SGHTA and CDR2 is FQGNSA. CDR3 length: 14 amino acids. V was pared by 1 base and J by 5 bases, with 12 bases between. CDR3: CASSLVPVSHEQYF. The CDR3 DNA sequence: TGTGCCAGCAGCTTAGTCCCGGTATCCCACGAGCAGTACTTC.

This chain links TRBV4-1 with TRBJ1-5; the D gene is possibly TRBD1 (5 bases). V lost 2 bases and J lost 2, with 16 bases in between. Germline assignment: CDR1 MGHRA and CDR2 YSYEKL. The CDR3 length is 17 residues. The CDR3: CASSQFWGGRGNQPQHF. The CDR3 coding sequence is TGCGCCAGCAGCCAATTTTGGGGGGGTAGGGGCAATCAGCCCCAGCATTTT.

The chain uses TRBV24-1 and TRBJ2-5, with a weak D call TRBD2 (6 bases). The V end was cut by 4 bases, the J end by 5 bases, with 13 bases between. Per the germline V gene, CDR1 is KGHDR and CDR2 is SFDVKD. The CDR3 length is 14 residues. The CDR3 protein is CATSDPGGIETQYF. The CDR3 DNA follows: TGTGCCACCAGTGACCCCGGAGGGATTGAGACCCAGTACTTC.

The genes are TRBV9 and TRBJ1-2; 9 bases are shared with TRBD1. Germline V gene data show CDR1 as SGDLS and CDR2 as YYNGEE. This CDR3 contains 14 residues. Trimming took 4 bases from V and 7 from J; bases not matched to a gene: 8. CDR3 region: CASSRQGVYTGYTF. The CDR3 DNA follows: TGTGCCAGCAGCCGACAGGGGGTGTATACTGGCTACACCTTC. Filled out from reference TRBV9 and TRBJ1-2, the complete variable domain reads DSGVTQTPKHLITATGQRVTLRCSPRSGDLSVYWYQQSLDQGLQFLIQYYNGEERAKGNILERFSAQQFPDLHSELNLSSLELGDSALYFCASSRQGVYTGYTFGSGTRLTVV.

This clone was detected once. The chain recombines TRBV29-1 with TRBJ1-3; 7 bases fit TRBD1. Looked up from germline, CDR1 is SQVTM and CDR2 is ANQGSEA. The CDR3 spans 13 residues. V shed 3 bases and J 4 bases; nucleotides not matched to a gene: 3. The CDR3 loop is CSVEVGGGNTIYF. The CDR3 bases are TGCAGCGTTGAGGTAGGGGGCGGAAACACCATATATTTT.

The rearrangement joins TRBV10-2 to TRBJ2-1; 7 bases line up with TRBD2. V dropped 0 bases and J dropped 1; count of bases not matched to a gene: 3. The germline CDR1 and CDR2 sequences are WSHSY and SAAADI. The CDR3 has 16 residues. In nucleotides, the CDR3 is TGCGCCAGCAGTGAGTCGGGCGGGAGTTCCTACAATGAGCAGTTCTTC. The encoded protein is CASSESGGSSYNEQFF.

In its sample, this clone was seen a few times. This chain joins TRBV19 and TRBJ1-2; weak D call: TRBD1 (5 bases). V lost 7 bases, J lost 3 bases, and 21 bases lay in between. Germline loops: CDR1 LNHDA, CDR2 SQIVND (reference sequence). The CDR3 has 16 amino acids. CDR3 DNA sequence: TGTGCCAGTACCCCTAGTGGGGGGAAGTTCCACTATGGCTACACCTTC. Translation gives CASTPSGGKFHYGYTF.

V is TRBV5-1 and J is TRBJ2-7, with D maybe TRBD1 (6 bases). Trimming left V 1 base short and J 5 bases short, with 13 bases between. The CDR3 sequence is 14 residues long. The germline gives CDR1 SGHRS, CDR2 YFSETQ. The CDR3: CASSLLGTSHEQYF. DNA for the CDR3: TGCGCCAGCAGCTTGCTCGGGACAAGCCACGAGCAGTACTTC.